The entry below describes one T cell receptor beta chain. Its specificity is unknown. This sample is part of a study of vaccination effects on CD4 cells after COVID-19. On the study more broadly: Two-dose BNT162b2 or mRNA-1273 vaccination was given to participants. Both of the two convalescent patients gave a sample, one 16 days and one a week before vaccination.

After expansion with viral peptide pools in the ViraFEST assay, antigen-specific CD4+ T cells were sequenced. Cultured cells yielded isolated CD4+ T cells after approximately nine days. A positive SARS-CoV-2 PCR test fell between March and December 2020. On both days 3 and 7, half of the culture medium was replaced with IL-2 medium. Profiled with immunoSEQ multiplex PCR; TCRdb holds only in-frame clones, not every one. Of 40,000 to 50,000 clones listed, around 74% are singletons. Study-wide results and limits: Marked clonal contraction of both clone types appeared late after vaccination.

V shed 0 bases and J shed 14 bases, with 15 bases lying between them. Germline CDR1 MNHEY, CDR2 SVGAGI. The CDR3 loop spans 13 amino acids. The J gene is TRBJ2-3, the V gene TRBV6-5; D is possibly TRBD1 (5 bases). The TCR comes from a human donor who had a prior SARS-CoV-2 infection. Source: CD4+ T cells from PBMCs cultured with a peptide pool, taken before COVID-19 vaccination. CDR3 DNA sequence: TGTGCCAGCAGTTACTCATTGTACGCAGGGTCGTATTTT. Translating gives CASSYSLYAGSYF.